Described below is a single TCR beta chain sequence and its context. The data were produced by immunoSEQ multiplex PCR, yet TCRdb's version contains in-frame clones alone and is incomplete. The table lists about 1.5 million clones, nearly 99% of them singletons, with 0.4% to 0.55% in the top ten. Germline CDR1 and CDR2: SEHNR and FQNEAQ (reference sequence). This CDR3 has 13 amino acids. J was trimmed by 11 bases and V by 6 bases; bases with no gene match: 8. The sample comes from a study of shared clonotypes between healthy human individuals. This TCR came from a man aged 25 to 40 in good health. The gene calls are TRBV7-9 and TRBJ1-4; 8 bases are a match to TRBD1. The sequencing input was naive CD4+ T cells sorted from blood. Subset of the sample: CD45RA+ positively selected. The CDR3 is CASSSGQGRKLFF. The CDR3, as DNA: TGTGCCAGCAGTTCCGGACAGGGTAGGAAACTGTTTTTT.